The 14 T cell receptor beta chains listed next were all sequenced from one sample in a study of T cells in Graves' hyperthyroidism and ophthalmopathy. Researchers amplified the TCR beta CDR3 regions from RNA transcripts. A set of HTBI primers served as the primers for a first-round RT-PCR of the TCR CDR3. TCRdb used MiXCR to reprocess the multiplex PCR reads, holding one entry per CDR3 protein. The table lists 250,000 to 300,000 distinct CDR3 sequences, 13% of them singletons. Sequenced input: blood. These receptors originate from a woman between 25 and 40 years old with Graves' hyperthyroidism that later progressed to Graves' ophthalmopathy.

The chain carries TRBV29-1 and TRBJ2-2, with TRBD2 as a possible D gene (5 bases). The CDR3 contains 12 residues. V was shortened by 8 bases and J by 3 bases, with 10 bases between the two germline ends. The germline V gene encodes CDR1 SQVTM and CDR2 ANQGSEA. The CDR3 loop reads CSTLGDTGELFF. The CDR3 region has the DNA TGCAGCACCCTCGGGGACACCGGGGAGCTGTTTTTT.

This clonotype was seen many times. The chain uses TRBV6-1 and TRBJ2-2; 7 nucleotides agree with TRBD1. The trim removed 2 bases at V and 4 bases at J, leaving 4 bases unmatched. CDR1 is MNHNS, CDR2 SASEGT, per germline. The CDR3 length is 15 residues. CDR3 DNA sequence: TGTGCCAGCAGTGAATGGGACAGTAGCACCGGGGAGCTGTTTTTT. Amino acids: CASSEWDSSTGELFF.

The chain combines TRBV6-1 with TRBJ2-3; weak D call: TRBD1 (6 bases). The CDR3 is 14 amino acids. V was clipped by 6 bases and J by 4 bases, with 14 bases between them. The germline CDR1 and CDR2 sequences are MNHNS and SASEGT. The CDR3 here is CASRSYRAPDTQYF. CDR3 sequence (DNA): TGTGCCAGCAGATCATACAGGGCTCCAGATACGCAGTATTTT.

At least ten counts were recorded for this clonotype. The rearrangement links TRBV28 to TRBJ2-4, with a tentative D call TRBD2 (5 bases). The V gene's germline CDR1 is MDHEN and CDR2 SYDVKM. The germline V and J ends were trimmed by 6 bases and 9 bases, with 9 bases remaining between them. The CDR3 length is 11 residues. The CDR3 nucleotides are TGTGCCAGCAGGGACGGGGTCATTCAGTACTTC. Translation: CASRDGVIQYF. The full variable domain, completed using reference TRBV28 and TRBJ2-4, is DVKVTQSSRYLVKRTGEKVFLECVQDMDHENMFWYRQDPGLGLRLIYFSYDVKMKEKGDIPEGYSVSREKKERFSLILESASTNQTSMYLCASRDGVIQYFGAGTRLSVL.

This clonotype was seen many times. The chain combines TRBV13 with TRBJ2-5; 14 bases are shared with TRBD2. Germline V lookup: CDR1 PRHDT, CDR2 FYEKMQ (reference sequence). The J segment lost 3 bases and the V segment lost 5 bases, leaving 5 bases of the junction unmatched. This CDR3 comprises 16 residues. CDR3 sequence (DNA): TGTGCCAGCAGCCCCAGGGGACTAGCGGGGGAAGAGACCCAGTACTTC. This translates into CASSPRGLAGEETQYF.

In this sample, this clonotype turned up many times. The chain is built from TRBV16 and TRBJ1-4, with D possibly TRBD1 on 6 matching bases. Trimming removed 3 bases from V and 5 bases from J, with 13 bases in between. The CDR3 spans 15 residues. CDR1 is KGHSY and CDR2 is FQNENV in the germline V gene. In DNA, the CDR3 is TGTGCCAGCAGCCATGTTAGGGGGAACAATGAAAAACTGTTTTTT. Its translation is CASSHVRGNNEKLFF.

The table lists this clonotype with many counts. V and J are TRBV7-9 and TRBJ2-2, with TRBD1 as a possible D gene (6 bases). V was clipped by 4 bases and J by 0 bases, with 9 bases between them. This CDR3 region has 15 residues. Germline CDR1 reads SEHNR; CDR2 reads FQNEAQ (reference sequence). CDR3 in DNA: TGTGCCAGCAGCTCTCGACAGGCGAACACCGGGGAGCTGTTTTTT. Translation gives CASSSRQANTGELFF.

This clonotype showed up just a few times. The chain is built from TRBV4-3 and TRBJ2-1; 9 bases fit TRBD2. The germline CDR1 and CDR2 sequences are LGHNA and YSLEER. The CDR3 runs to 15 residues. J was trimmed by 8 bases and V by 2 bases; bases with no gene match: 7. CDR3 DNA: TGCGCCAGCAGCCAATATAGCGGGAGTGTCGATGAGCAGTTCTTC. This codes for CASSQYSGSVDEQFF.

This clonotype was counted many times. V usage is TRBV9 and J usage is TRBJ2-7, with 9 bases fitting TRBD2. The CDR3 totals 13 residues. The ends lost 2 bases at V and 4 bases at J; junction bases unmatched: 1. CDR1 and CDR2 from the germline V gene are SGDLS and YYNGEE. CDR3 region: CASSVTSGYEQYF. The CDR3 coding sequence is TGTGCCAGCAGCGTGACTAGCGGTTACGAGCAGTACTTC.

The genes are TRBV4-1 and TRBJ2-3; a weak D match, TRBD2 (5 bases). The V end was cut by 4 bases, the J end by 5 bases, with 7 bases between. This CDR3 comprises 12 residues. Germline V gene sequence: CDR1 MGHRA, CDR2 YSYEKL. The CDR3, as DNA: TGCGCCAGCAGCCCTCGGGGAGATACGCAGTATTTT. Protein sequence: CASSPRGDTQYF.

The rearrangement links TRBV6-1 to TRBJ1-1; 7 bases line up with TRBD1. The CDR3 is made up of 16 amino acids. Germline trimming cut 6 bases from V and 4 bases from J; bases unmatched to any gene: 14. From germline, CDR1 is MNHNS and CDR2 SASEGT. In DNA, the CDR3 is TGTGCCAGCAGGGATGGGAGGGGGCGGTTGTTCACTGAAGCTTTCTTT. It yields the protein CASRDGRGRLFTEAFF.

This clonotype showed up many times. J is TRBJ1-1 and V is TRBV12-3 or TRBV12-4; TRBD1 agrees at 7 bases. The J segment lost 0 bases and the V segment lost 6 bases, leaving 7 bases of the junction unmatched. This CDR3 contains 15 residues. CDR3 DNA: TGTGCCAGCAGCTCTCAGACAGGGTTGAACACTGAAGCTTTCTTT. The encoded protein is CASSSQTGLNTEAFF.

The table lists this clonotype with a few counts. V gene TRBV7-9 combines with J gene TRBJ2-3; 9 bases map to TRBD2. V lost 2 bases to trimming and J lost 2 bases; unmatched junction nucleotides: 2. The CDR3 sequence is 15 residues long. Germline lookup yields CDR1 SEHNR and CDR2 FQNEAQ (reference sequence). CDR3 protein: CASSLRLADTDTQYF. CDR3 sequence (DNA): TGTGCCAGCAGCTTAAGACTAGCGGACACAGATACGCAGTATTTT.

The chain joins TRBV12-3 or TRBV12-4 to TRBJ2-2; D unclear. This CDR3 has 14 amino acids. The V and J ends lost 6 bases and 3 bases respectively, with 11 bases between them. This CDR3 reads CASSRRAHTGELFF. For the CDR3, the DNA is TGTGCCAGCAGCCGCCGGGCCCACACCGGGGAGCTGTTTTTT.